The 28 T cell receptor beta chains presented below share a single source sample, sequenced in a study of liver allograft versus peripheral blood T cells. The overall study: A comparison was made between T cell receptor repertoires in transplanted livers and those in recipients' peripheral blood.

TCRdb re-derived calls from the reads in MiXCR, one entry per CDR3 protein. Of 6,600 or so distinct CDR3 sequences detected, approximately 15% appear once; the ten largest clones hold about 3%. These receptors came from a human patient who had a liver transplant. Some T cells could come from the graft donor.

By sample share, this clonotype is medium-sized. The rearrangement joins TRBV5-6 to TRBJ1-1; D is uncertain. The V end was cut by 4 bases, the J end by 0 bases, with 10 bases between. CDR3 size: 14 residues. Germline loops: CDR1 SGHDT, CDR2 YYEEEE. CDR3 residues: CASSLRRMNTEAFF. As DNA, the CDR3 is TGTGCCAGCAGCCTCAGGCGGATGAACACTGAAGCTTTCTTT.

By share, this clonotype counts as medium-sized. The DNA is omitted, as the CDR3 cannot be located on it reliably, and the CDR3 follows TCRdb's listing. This rearrangement joins TRBV28 to TRBJ1-4. The CDR3 is 15 residues long, counting both termini. From germline, CDR1 is MDHEN and CDR2 SYDVKM. The CDR3 sequence is CASSSSTVTNEKLFF.

V gene TRBV7-9 combines with J gene TRBJ1-2, with D possibly being TRBD1 (5 bases). Looked up from germline, CDR1 is SEHNR and CDR2 is FQNEAQ (reference sequence). Between the trimmed V and J ends, which lost 2 bases and 8 bases, there was a span of 12 bases. CDR3 length: 13 residues. The CDR3: CASSLSQGEGYTF. CDR3 nucleotide sequence: TGTGCCAGCAGCTTATCTCAGGGAGAAGGCTACACCTTC.

This clonotype is judged medium-sized. V gene TRBV6-1 combines with J gene TRBJ2-7; D unclear. The V and J ends lost 7 bases and 0 bases respectively, with 10 bases between them. The germline gives CDR1 MNHNS, CDR2 SASEGT. The length of the CDR3 is 13 residues. The CDR3 sequence is CASIEENSYEQYF. In DNA, the CDR3 is TGTGCCAGCATCGAGGAGAACTCCTACGAGCAGTACTTC.

This clonotype turned up a few times. V and J are TRBV9 and TRBJ1-5, with no clear D. The germline V and J ends were trimmed by 0 bases and 1 base, with 8 bases remaining between them. The CDR3 is 15 residues long. Germline lookup yields CDR1 SGDLS and CDR2 YYNGEE. CDR3 in DNA: TGTGCCAGCAGCGTAGGCGAGGGAAGCAATCAGCCCCAGCATTTT. It encodes CASSVGEGSNQPQHF. Using reference TRBV9 and TRBJ1-5 for the parts outside the CDR3, the full variable domain is DSGVTQTPKHLITATGQRVTLRCSPRSGDLSVYWYQQSLDQGLQFLIQYYNGEERAKGNILERFSAQQFPDLHSELNLSSLELGDSALYFCASSVGEGSNQPQHFGDGTRLSIL.

The genes are TRBV7-2 and TRBJ2-1, with D possibly being TRBD1 (5 bases). Germline V lookup: CDR1 SGHTA, CDR2 FQGNSA. Deletions cut 0 bases from V and 2 bases from J, with 8 bases between. This CDR3 is built from 15 residues. The CDR3 reads CASSLARVAYNEQFF. The CDR3 DNA reads TGTGCCAGCAGCTTAGCCAGGGTAGCCTACAATGAGCAGTTCTTC.

This clonotype was seen a handful of times. The V call is TRBV14, the J call TRBJ2-3; 8 bases fit TRBD1. This CDR3 has 18 residues. Germline-derived CDR1 and CDR2 are SGHDN and FVKESK. Trimming took 0 bases from V and 4 from J; bases not matched to a gene: 12. The DNA for the CDR3 is TGTGCCAGCAGCCAAGAGCTTCAGGGACAGGCGTTCCCAGATACGCAGTATTTT. It codes for CASSQELQGQAFPDTQYF.

By sample share, this clonotype is medium-sized. The chain recombines TRBV5-4 with TRBJ2-1; D is uncertain. The CDR3 extends over 14 amino acids. V lost 0 bases to trimming and J lost 3 bases, with 7 bases between them. Germline loops: CDR1 SGHNT, CDR2 YYREEE (reference sequence). The chain's CDR3 is CASSLEVGYNEQFF. The CDR3 DNA is TGTGCCAGCAGCTTGGAGGTCGGCTACAATGAGCAGTTCTTC.

As to this clonotype: This may be a read error, as it is one base from a much larger clone. The V gene is TRBV6-2 or TRBV6-3, the J gene TRBJ1-2; 8 bases fit TRBD1. The CDR3 runs to 16 residues. Germline CDR1 and CDR2: MNHEY and SVGEGT. The CDR3 region has the DNA TGTGCCAGCAGTTACTCAACAGGGGGTTTCGACTATGGCTACATCTTC. Translation gives CASSYSTGGFDYGYIF.

This chain uses TRBV7-3 with TRBJ2-3; 14 bases are a match to TRBD2. Trimming at V came to 6 bases and at J to 5 bases, leaving 10 bases not matched to a gene. Germline-derived CDR1 and CDR2 are SGHTA and FQGTGA. This CDR3 is 17 amino acids long. The CDR3 region is CASSPGLAGAFGDTQYF. The CDR3 DNA is TGTGCCAGCAGTCCGGGACTAGCGGGGGCCTTCGGAGATACGCAGTATTTT.

A few counts support this clonotype. The V gene is TRBV20-1, the J gene TRBJ1-1; 10 nucleotides align to TRBD1. The CDR3 loop spans 13 amino acids. After removal of 3 bases from V and 5 bases from J, the junction contained 3 bases not matched to a gene. Germline V gene sequence: CDR1 DFQATT, CDR2 SNEGSKA (reference sequence). CDR3 protein: CSARRTGGTEAFF. As DNA, the CDR3 is TGCAGTGCTAGGAGGACAGGGGGAACTGAAGCTTTCTTT.

Only a few counts were recorded for this clonotype. This chain uses TRBV5-1 with TRBJ2-7, with D tentatively TRBD1 (6 bases). This CDR3 contains 16 residues. Germline loops: CDR1 SGHRS, CDR2 YFSETQ. V dropped 0 bases and J dropped 0 bases, with 13 bases sitting between them. CDR3 amino acids: CASSLGYRVSSYEQYF. CDR3 DNA: TGCGCCAGCAGCTTGGGCTACAGGGTGAGCTCCTACGAGCAGTACTTC.

In its sample, this clonotype was seen a few times. The chain links TRBV27 to TRBJ1-5; D is perhaps TRBD1 (5 bases). V lost 4 bases, J lost 9 bases, and 13 bases lay in between. The CDR3 has 13 residues. Germline loops: CDR1 MNHEY, CDR2 SMNVEV (reference sequence). The CDR3 DNA reads as TGTGCCAGCAGTTCGTCCACGGGGCTGCCCCAGCATTTT. This gives the protein CASSSSTGLPQHF.

This clonotype was counted between two and nine times. V usage is TRBV19 and J usage is TRBJ2-7; 11 bases match TRBD1. Germline V lookup: CDR1 LNHDA, CDR2 SQIVND (reference sequence). The CDR3 is 13 residues long. V was pared by 9 bases and J by 6 bases, with 7 bases of the junction left unmatched. The CDR3 region is CASRGGTGGEQYF. Here the CDR3 DNA reads TGTGCCAGCAGAGGGGGGACAGGGGGCGAGCAGTACTTC.

This clonotype is medium-sized by share. V gene TRBV7-9 combines with J gene TRBJ1-4, with no clear D. Trimming took 0 bases from V and 6 from J, leaving 8 bases between them. Germline values: CDR1 SEHNR, CDR2 FQNEAQ (reference sequence). The CDR3 is 14 amino acids. The CDR3: CASSLAVNDEKLFF. DNA of the CDR3: TGTGCCAGCAGCTTAGCGGTAAATGATGAAAAACTGTTTTTT.

The CDR3 coding sequence is TGCAGTACCCGAGGGACAGGAGAAGCTTTCTTT. This translates into CSTRGTGEAFF. This chain joins TRBV20-1 and TRBJ1-1, with 8 positions matching TRBD1. The trim removed 8 bases at V and 8 bases at J, leaving 7 bases unmatched. Germline V CDR1 and CDR2: DFQATT, SNEGSKA (reference sequence). The CDR3 sequence is 11 residues long.

This clonotype qualifies as medium-sized. The rearrangement links TRBV19 to TRBJ1-1; 7 bases are a match to TRBD1. CDR3 length: 16 amino acids. Losses at the gene ends were 3 bases for V and 0 bases for J; bases not matched to a gene: 7. Germline V gene sequence: CDR1 LNHDA, CDR2 SQIVND (reference sequence). CDR3 region: CASSMYSGTVNTEAFF. In nucleotides, the CDR3 is TGTGCCAGTAGTATGTACTCCGGGACAGTGAACACTGAAGCTTTCTTT.

This clonotype turned up a few times. The chain employs TRBV12-3 or TRBV12-4 and TRBJ2-1, with 10 bases fitting TRBD2. CDR3 length equals 15 residues. Unmatched junction bases numbered 6, after V lost 3 bases and J lost 7 bases. CDR3 in DNA: TGTGCCAGCAGTTTTGCCGGACTAGCGGATAATGAGCAGTTCTTC. Translating it yields CASSFAGLADNEQFF.

This clonotype is labeled as medium-sized. The chain joins TRBV27 to TRBJ2-1; no definite D call. Germline CDR1 is MNHEY and CDR2 is SMNVEV (reference sequence). V gave up 6 bases and J gave up 4 bases, with 10 bases separating them. This CDR3 region has 13 residues. The CDR3 loop reads CASSQRQYNEQFF. Here the CDR3 DNA reads TGTGCCAGCAGCCAGAGGCAGTACAATGAGCAGTTCTTC.

This clonotype qualifies as medium-sized (0.01 to 0.1%). A read error may account for a junction end that differs from germline. The V and J genes are TRBV6-5 and TRBJ2-2, with 7 bases identical to TRBD1. CDR3 size: 15 residues. Germline values: CDR1 MNHEY, CDR2 SVGAGI. CDR3 nucleotides: TGTGCCAGCAGTGAGGTCAGGGGGAACTCCGGGGAGCTGTTTTTT. Its protein is CASSEVRGNSGELFF.

The rearrangement uses TRBV7-9 and TRBJ2-7; 10 bases map to TRBD1. Losses at the gene ends were 5 bases for V and 7 bases for J; bases not matched to a gene: 11. The CDR3 covers 15 residues. CDR1 and CDR2 from the germline V gene are SEHNR and FQNEAQ (reference sequence). The CDR3: CASSTGTGALWEQYF. The CDR3, as DNA: TGTGCCAGCAGCACCGGGACAGGGGCCCTCTGGGAGCAGTACTTC. The full variable domain, in which reference TRBV7-9 and TRBJ2-7 provide the parts outside the CDR3, is DTGVSQNPRHKITKRGQNVTFRCDPISEHNRLYWYRQTLGQGPEFLTYFQNEAQLEKSRLLSDRFSAERPKGSFSTLEIQRTEQGDSAMYLCASSTGTGALWEQYFGPGTRLTVT.

The CDR3 coding sequence is TGCAGTGCCCCCGGGACAGGGGGCACTGAAGCTTTCTTT. It translates to CSAPGTGGTEAFF. The chain combines TRBV20-1 with TRBJ1-1, with 11 bases fitting TRBD1. The V gene end was trimmed by 6 bases and the J gene end by 4 bases; junction bases not matched to a gene: 4. The V gene's germline CDR1 is DFQATT and CDR2 SNEGSKA (reference sequence). The CDR3 is made up of 13 amino acids.

By share, this clonotype counts as medium-sized. The V and J genes are TRBV18 and TRBJ1-1; possible D gene TRBD1, 5 bases. This CDR3 region has 14 residues. The germline V gene has CDR1 KGHSH and CDR2 LQKENI. With 2 bases removed from V and 1 base from J, the gap between germline ends came to 8 bases. The CDR3 sequence is CASSPGTANTEAFF. The DNA of the CDR3 is TGTGCCAGCTCACCAGGGACTGCGAACACTGAAGCTTTCTTT.

This clonotype qualifies as medium-sized. This rearrangement joins TRBV29-1 to TRBJ2-7; the D gene could be TRBD1 or TRBD2 (5 bases each). Trimming removed 6 bases from V and 0 bases from J, with 15 bases in between. The CDR3 is 14 amino acids. Germline V lookup: CDR1 SQVTM, CDR2 ANQGSEA. This CDR3 is CSVTSGTASYEQYF. CDR3 DNA sequence: TGCAGCGTCACATCCGGGACGGCCTCCTACGAGCAGTACTTC.

This clonotype is deemed medium-sized (0.01 to 0.1%). This sequence joins TRBV18 and TRBJ2-7; 8 nucleotides match TRBD2. Germline CDR1 KGHSH, CDR2 LQKENI. V trimming: 3 bases; J trimming: 7 bases; junction bases outside the gene matches: 11. This CDR3 contains 15 residues. The CDR3: CASSPPGLAGSEQYF. In DNA form, the CDR3 reads TGTGCCAGCTCACCCCCCGGGCTAGCGGGTAGTGAGCAGTACTTC.

This clonotype was counted only a few times. The V call is TRBV19, the J call TRBJ2-5; 8 nucleotides line up with TRBD1. This CDR3 spans 14 amino acids. Per germline, CDR1 LNHDA and CDR2 SQIVND (reference sequence). V lost 5 bases and J lost 5; bases outside the gene matches: 7. The CDR3 nucleotides read TGTGCCAGTAGTCTGACAGGGGTAGGGGAGACCCAGTACTTC. Translation gives CASSLTGVGETQYF.

Sample share makes this clonotype large. The V and J genes are TRBV29-1 and TRBJ1-4; no firm D call. CDR1 is SQVTM, CDR2 ANQGSEA, per germline. The CDR3 has 12 residues. Trimming cost V 7 bases and J 4 bases, with 10 bases left between them. CDR3 DNA sequence: TGCAGCGCCTCCCTAGTTAATGAAAAACTGTTTTTT. Its protein is CSASLVNEKLFF.

This clonotype is labeled as medium-sized. The chain has TRBV18 and TRBJ2-5; D gene ambiguous. Trimming cost V 5 bases and J 1 base, with 5 bases left between them. Germline loops: CDR1 KGHSH, CDR2 LQKENI. The length of the CDR3 is 12 residues. CDR3 in amino acids: CASSGSQETQYF. CDR3 sequence (DNA): TGTGCCAGCTCAGGAAGCCAAGAGACCCAGTACTTC.